This TCR beta chain was sequenced in a study of T-cell reconstitution after alpha-beta-depleted transplantation in children. The TCRbeta library was prepared with unique molecular identifiers. One entry per CDR3 protein results from TCRdb running MiXCR on the PCR reads. The profile shows about 120,000 distinct CDR3 sequences, about 9.3% of them singletons. This clonotype was counted at least ten times. Looked up from germline, CDR1 is SGDLS and CDR2 is YYNGEE. The CDR3 loop spans 15 amino acids. V shed 3 bases and J 2 bases; nucleotides not matched to a gene: 3. Sequencing used PBMCs from the stem cell graft donor, obtained from the stem cell graft. V gene TRBV9 combines with J gene TRBJ2-2; 8 bases align to TRBD2. The receptor was isolated from a human donor who donated a stem cell graft to a child with acute lymphoblastic leukemia. CDR3 in DNA: TGTGCCAGCAGCGCCGGGGGGGCCAACACCGGGGAGCTGTTTTTT. Its protein is CASSAGGANTGELFF.